This T cell receptor beta chain was retrieved from a study of circulating CD8 cells and anti-PD-1 response in melanoma. Whole-study findings and limits: A small cohort with few responders supplied the baseline and M1 comparisons.

TCR libraries were prepared from about 16 ng of total RNA with the QIAseq Immune Repertoire TCR panel. TCRdb redid the calling of the reads with MiXCR, one entry per CDR3 protein. The table includes approximately 1,200 distinct CDR3 sequences, under 8.5% detected once. About this clonotype: Its target is not known.

Sorting of live CD3+CD8+TCRalphabeta+ cells by PD-1 and/or TIGIT gave four subsets. The CDR3 contains 15 residues. J lost 3 bases, V lost 0 bases, and 5 bases had no gene match. CDR1 and CDR2 (germline): LGHNA, YSLEER. The chain employs TRBV4-3 and TRBJ2-7; 7 positions agree with TRBD1. Material: CD8+ T cells from PBMCs, obtained at baseline or after one month of anti-PD-1 therapy (not recorded which). The clonotype was recovered from a human donor with melanoma. The CDR3 DNA follows: TGCGCCAGCAGCCAAGAGAAGGACAGGTACTACGAGCAGTACTTC. Translation gives CASSQEKDRYYEQYF.